Listed here are 28 T cell receptor beta chains from one sample, sequenced in a study of T cells after yellow fever vaccination. TCRdb recomputed calls from the 5' RACE reads with MiXCR, one row per CDR3 protein. The sample lists 510,000 or so distinct CDR3 sequences; less than 20% were seen once. Sequencing was performed on PBMCs, taken 15 days after the yellow fever booster vaccination. The receptors originated from a man aged 30 to 45 who received the YFV17D yellow fever vaccine.

The chain recombines TRBV20-1 with TRBJ1-3; D gene ambiguous. The CDR3 loop spans 14 amino acids. In germline, CDR1 is DFQATT, CDR2 SNEGSKA (reference sequence). V was pared by 3 bases and J by 0 bases, with 9 bases between. Here the CDR3 DNA reads TGCAGTGCTAGGAGTCCGAGCTCTGGAAACACCATATATTTT. Translating it yields CSARSPSSGNTIYF.

This clonotype showed up many times. This rearrangement joins TRBV7-8 to TRBJ2-5; D not certain. The CDR3 runs to 11 residues. Trimming took off 4 bases at V and 3 bases at J, with 3 bases between the two ends. Germline V gene sequence: CDR1 SGHVS, CDR2 FQNEAQ. The CDR3 coding sequence is TGTGCCAGCAGCTCCAAAGAGACCCAGTACTTC. It encodes CASSSKETQYF.

CDR3 DNA sequence: TGTGCCAGTACCGACAGGGGAAGCTCTGGGGCCAACGTCCTGACTTTC. This codes for CASTDRGSSGANVLTF. The chain is built from TRBV19 and TRBJ2-6; 8 bases fit TRBD1. The CDR3 loop spans 16 amino acids. V gave up 7 bases and J gave up 0 bases; unmatched junction bases: 5. Per germline, CDR1 LNHDA and CDR2 SQIVND (reference sequence). Variable domain in full (rest from reference TRBV19 and TRBJ2-6): DGGITQSPKYLFRKEGQNVTLSCEQNLNHDAMYWYRQDPGQGLRLIYYSQIVNDFQKGDIAEGYSVSREKKESFPLTVTSAQKNPTAFYLCASTDRGSSGANVLTFGAGSRLTVL.

This clonotype turned up a few times. The gene calls are TRBV20-1 and TRBJ2-3; TRBD2 matches at 10 bases. V dropped 4 bases and J dropped 3; count of bases not matched to a gene: 7. This CDR3 is 15 amino acids long. CDR1 is DFQATT, CDR2 SNEGSKA, per germline (reference sequence). The CDR3 sequence is CSATLPSGRTDTQYF. In DNA form, the CDR3 reads TGCAGTGCTACACTGCCTAGCGGGAGAACAGATACGCAGTATTTT.

In its sample, this clonotype was seen many times. V and J are TRBV29-1 and TRBJ2-5; 8 bases are shared with TRBD1. Germline V gene data show CDR1 as SQVTM and CDR2 as ANQGSEA. The length of the CDR3 is 11 residues. V dropped 8 bases and J dropped 5; count of bases not matched to a gene: 4. The CDR3 bases are TGCAGCACTAGACAGGGGGAGACCCAGTACTTC. Protein product: CSTRQGETQYF.

This clonotype was seen only a few times. This rearrangement joins TRBV20-1 to TRBJ2-1; D ambiguous. The length of the CDR3 is 13 residues. V was shortened by 5 bases and J by 0 bases, with 8 bases between the two germline ends. CDR1 is DFQATT, CDR2 SNEGSKA, per germline (reference sequence). Here the CDR3 DNA reads TGCAGTGCTCCTTCGGGCTCCTACAATGAGCAGTTCTTC. It translates to CSAPSGSYNEQFF.

This clonotype was counted between two and nine times. The chain carries TRBV7-2 and TRBJ2-3; a weak D match, TRBD2 (5 bases). The CDR3 is 14 residues long. The V gene lost 5 bases and the J gene lost 5 bases, with 14 bases spanning the gap. Germline-derived CDR1 and CDR2 are SGHTA and FQGNSA. The CDR3 nucleotides are TGTGCCAGCAGCCCGGGATGGTCAGTAGATACGCAGTATTTT. This translates into CASSPGWSVDTQYF.

Only one count was recorded for this clonotype. The genes are TRBV20-1 and TRBJ2-7; unclear D gene. V was cut by 3 bases and J by 0 bases, with 9 bases left in between. Germline V CDR1 and CDR2: DFQATT, SNEGSKA (reference sequence). This CDR3 has 13 amino acids. CDR3 protein: CSASGFSSYEQYF. Here the CDR3 DNA reads TGCAGTGCTAGCGGGTTTAGCTCCTACGAGCAGTACTTC.

This clonotype came up once. The chain links TRBV11-2 to TRBJ2-3; 7 bases match TRBD2. With 6 bases clipped from V and 4 bases from J, the junction kept 7 bases outside the gene matches. This CDR3 contains 14 residues. Germline CDR1 SGHAT, CDR2 FQNNGV. The CDR3 here is CASSPGRESDTQYF. CDR3 in DNA: TGTGCCAGCAGTCCAGGGCGGGAGTCAGATACGCAGTATTTT.

The table lists this clonotype with a few counts. The V call is TRBV12-3 or TRBV12-4, the J call TRBJ2-5; 12 nucleotides align to TRBD2. Germline trimming cut 7 bases from V and 2 bases from J; bases unmatched to any gene: 8. The CDR3 loop spans 16 amino acids. CDR3 residues: CASTQTSGSRQETQYF. As DNA, the CDR3 is TGTGCCAGCACTCAGACTAGCGGGAGTCGGCAAGAGACCCAGTACTTC.

This sequence joins TRBV19 and TRBJ1-2; tentative D call: TRBD1 (5 bases). The CDR3 extends over 19 amino acids. V lost 2 bases to trimming and J lost 1 base, with 23 bases between them. The germline V gene has CDR1 LNHDA and CDR2 SQIVND (reference sequence). CDR3 protein: CASSILRRREGNFNYGYTF. CDR3 in DNA: TGTGCCAGTAGTATACTCCGACGGCGGGAGGGGAATTTTAACTATGGCTACACCTTC.

This clonotype was counted a few times. The J gene is TRBJ2-7, the V gene TRBV12-3 or TRBV12-4; TRBD1 matches at 8 bases. V was pared by 5 bases and J by 5 bases, with 8 bases of the junction left unmatched. The length of the CDR3 is 14 residues. The CDR3 DNA reads as TGTGCCAGCAGTCCCACAGGGGGGCGACACGAGCAGTACTTC. Residues: CASSPTGGRHEQYF.

The chain recombines TRBV20-1 with TRBJ2-4; perhaps TRBD1 as D (5 bases). CDR1 and CDR2 from the germline V gene are DFQATT and SNEGSKA (reference sequence). CDR3 length: 12 amino acids. The V and J ends lost 1 base and 6 bases respectively, with 7 bases between them. The CDR3 bases are TGCAGTGCTAGAGGGGGCGGAAACATTCAGTACTTC. This sequence encodes CSARGGGNIQYF.

This chain connects TRBV12-3 or TRBV12-4 to TRBJ1-3, with TRBD1 matching 9 bases. V lost 5 bases and J lost 7; bases outside the gene matches: 6. The CDR3 contains 14 residues. CDR3 region: CASSRDRARNTIYF. The CDR3 nucleotides read TGTGCCAGCAGTCGGGACAGGGCGAGGAACACCATATATTTT.

The chain recombines TRBV5-1 with TRBJ2-3, with TRBD2 matching 11 bases. CDR3 size: 16 residues. Losses at the gene ends were 7 bases for V and 2 bases for J; bases not matched to a gene: 9. Germline lookup yields CDR1 SGHRS and CDR2 YFSETQ. This CDR3 is CASGWQLAGVTDTQYF. The CDR3, as DNA: TGCGCCAGCGGGTGGCAACTAGCGGGAGTCACAGATACGCAGTATTTT.

V is TRBV5-1 and J is TRBJ2-3; 13 bases are a match to TRBD2. CDR3 length: 17 amino acids. The J segment lost 4 bases and the V segment lost 2 bases, leaving 7 bases of the junction unmatched. Germline V gives CDR1 SGHRS, CDR2 YFSETQ. The CDR3 loop is CASSLGLAGVFSDTQYF. The CDR3 bases are TGCGCCAGCAGCTTAGGACTAGCGGGAGTGTTTTCAGATACGCAGTATTTT.

This clonotype was observed a handful of times. This chain joins TRBV29-1 and TRBJ2-5; 7 bases match TRBD1. The V segment lost 4 bases and the J segment 5 bases; nucleotides outside the gene matches: 7. This CDR3 has 13 amino acids. Germline values: CDR1 SQVTM, CDR2 ANQGSEA. The CDR3 DNA reads as TGCAGCGTTGTTAGGGGGCTGCGCGAGACCCAGTACTTC. Amino acids: CSVVRGLRETQYF.

This clonotype has just one count. The genes are TRBV18 and TRBJ2-1, with a weak D call TRBD2 (5 bases). CDR1 and CDR2 from the germline V gene are KGHSH and LQKENI. With 5 bases removed from V and 8 bases from J, the gap between germline ends came to 13 bases. The CDR3 spans 13 residues. The CDR3 coding sequence is TGTGCCAGCTCAACCACTAGTCTCTATGAGCAGTTCTTC. As protein: CASSTTSLYEQFF. Variable domain in full (rest from reference TRBV18 and TRBJ2-1): NAGVMQNPRHLVRRRGQEARLRCSPMKGHSHVYWYRQLPEEGLKFMVYLQKENIIDESGMPKERFSAEFPKEGPSILRIQQVVRGDSAAYFCASSTTSLYEQFFGPGTRLTVL.

In this sample, this clonotype turned up many times. The J gene is TRBJ2-7, the V gene TRBV9; 9 bases fit TRBD1. V was clipped by 2 bases and J by 4 bases; unmatched bases: 7. This CDR3 is 15 amino acids long. Germline assignment: CDR1 SGDLS and CDR2 YYNGEE. The CDR3 DNA reads TGTGCCAGCAGCGTCTCCGGGACAGGGATATACGAGCAGTACTTC. As protein: CASSVSGTGIYEQYF.

This clonotype was counted a few times. This chain joins TRBV12-3 or TRBV12-4 and TRBJ2-1; 8 bases line up with TRBD2. The CDR3 loop spans 12 amino acids. Losses at the gene ends were 5 bases for V and 14 bases for J; bases not matched to a gene: 8. For the CDR3, the DNA is TGTGCCAGCAGTCCCCGGGGGGGAGATGAGTTCTTC. The encoded protein is CASSPRGGDEFF.

This clonotype was counted between two and nine times. The genes are TRBV25-1 and TRBJ2-2, with D perhaps matching TRBD2 (6 bases). CDR1 is MGHDK, CDR2 SYGVNS, per germline. This CDR3 is built from 14 residues. V was shortened by 0 bases and J by 6 bases, with 8 bases between the two germline ends. CDR3 bases: TGTGCCAGCAGTGAATACGGGGGTTCCGGGGAGCTGTTTTTT. It encodes CASSEYGGSGELFF.

This clonotype came up a few times. The chain combines TRBV19 with TRBJ2-1, with unresolved D. Germline CDR1 reads LNHDA; CDR2 reads SQIVND (reference sequence). Trimming removed 1 base from V and 4 bases from J, with 5 bases in between. The length of the CDR3 is 13 residues. The CDR3 nucleotides read TGTGCCAGTAGTATAGTACAGTACAATGAGCAGTTCTTC. Its translation: CASSIVQYNEQFF. The whole variable domain, remainder taken from reference TRBV19 and TRBJ2-1, is DGGITQSPKYLFRKEGQNVTLSCEQNLNHDAMYWYRQDPGQGLRLIYYSQIVNDFQKGDIAEGYSVSREKKESFPLTVTSAQKNPTAFYLCASSIVQYNEQFFGPGTRLTVL.

J is TRBJ2-1 and V is TRBV24-1, with D hard to call. The CDR3 is made up of 11 amino acids. The germline V gene encodes CDR1 KGHDR and CDR2 SFDVKD. Deletions cut 4 bases from V and 3 bases from J, with 0 bases between. The CDR3 spells CATSDYNEQFF. As DNA, the CDR3 is TGTGCCACCAGTGACTACAATGAGCAGTTCTTC.

In its sample, this clonotype was seen many times. V is TRBV20-1 and J is TRBJ2-7; a possible D gene is TRBD1 (6 bases). The V gene's germline CDR1 is DFQATT and CDR2 SNEGSKA (reference sequence). The CDR3 sequence is 11 residues long. V was clipped by 5 bases and J by 4 bases, with 9 bases between them. The CDR3 nucleotides read TGCAGTGCTCTACAGGGTTACGAGCAGTACTTC. Translating gives CSALQGYEQYF.

This clonotype was seen more than once but under ten times. V is TRBV5-1 and J is TRBJ2-1; a possible D gene is TRBD2 (5 bases). Trimming stripped 1 base from V and 1 base from J, with 9 bases between. The CDR3 spans 15 residues. Germline values: CDR1 SGHRS, CDR2 YFSETQ. The CDR3 DNA is TGCGCCAGCAGCTTGTACCGGGAATCCTACAATGAGCAGTTCTTC. It is translated as CASSLYRESYNEQFF.

V and J are TRBV19 and TRBJ2-2; tentatively, D is TRBD2 (5 bases). The V gene's germline CDR1 is LNHDA and CDR2 SQIVND (reference sequence). This CDR3 has 15 residues. V was trimmed by 3 bases and J by 1 base, leaving 9 bases between them. The CDR3 DNA reads as TGTGCCAGTAGTATGATCGGACTGAACACCGGGGAGCTGTTTTTT. This translates into CASSMIGLNTGELFF.

This clonotype was detected a few times. The rearrangement links TRBV7-9 to TRBJ2-7; D may be TRBD1 (6 bases). Trimming stripped 5 bases from V and 6 bases from J, with 20 bases between. Germline loops: CDR1 SEHNR, CDR2 FQNEAQ (reference sequence). The CDR3 has 15 amino acids. DNA for the CDR3: TGTGCCAGCAGCCAGGATGATTGGGGGCTCGGCGAGCAGTACTTC. Translation: CASSQDDWGLGEQYF.

This clonotype has just a few counts. CDR3 coding DNA: TGCAGTGCTAGAGAAGATGACAGGAACTCCTACGAGCAGTACTTC. Encoded protein: CSAREDDRNSYEQYF. V is TRBV20-1 and J is TRBJ2-7, with D possibly TRBD1 on 6 matching bases. V was shortened by 0 bases and J by 0 bases, with 12 bases between the two germline ends. CDR3 length: 15 amino acids. Germline CDR1 DFQATT, CDR2 SNEGSKA (reference sequence).